This TCR beta chain comes out of a study of blood T cell repertoires in COVID-19. Study overall: Specimens from acute and convalescent COVID-19 originated in the United States, Italy and Spain. PBMCs, B-cell-depleted T cells, or T cells provided the cDNA or gDNA that made up the material.

Original processing methods: Amplification of reference gene primers was used by the study to estimate nucleated cell counts. The data were produced by immunoSEQ multiplex PCR, yet TCRdb's version contains in-frame clones alone and is incomplete. V, J and clone size reflect that table, while D and trimming were determined from the DNA. Of under 300,000 clones listed, about 88% are singletons. Looked up from germline, CDR1 is LGHDT and CDR2 is YNNKEL (reference sequence). The CDR3 is 14 residues long. Between the trimmed V and J ends, which lost 0 bases and 3 bases, there was a span of 5 bases. Sample: peripheral blood. The TCR was taken from a middle-aged woman who had recovered from COVID-19. This rearrangement joins TRBV3-1 (or the pseudogene TRBV3-2) to TRBJ2-2; no clear D. As DNA, the CDR3 is TGTGCCAGCAGCCAAGAAGAGCACACCGGGGAGCTGTTTTTT. The encoded protein is CASSQEEHTGELFF.